This entry describes one T cell receptor beta chain. Its antigen remains unidentified. This CDR3 is built from 15 residues. The J segment lost 2 bases and the V segment lost 4 bases, leaving 2 bases of the junction unmatched. CDR1 is MNHEY and CDR2 is SMNVEV in the germline V gene (reference sequence). Sequencing was performed with immunoSEQ multiplex PCR; in TCRdb, only in-frame clones are kept and a portion is missing. The sample contains 100,000 to 150,000 clones, about 96% of which appear only once. This sample stems from a study of cytomegalovirus exposure and HLA in healthy donors. Study-wide findings and caveats: That first-cohort TCR clusters tended to co-occur in the 120 or so validation repertoires was found in a later analysis.

This TCR was sampled from a man aged 18 to 35 in good health and CMV-seronegative. The rearrangement uses TRBV27 and TRBJ2-1; 10 bases align to TRBD2. The specimen was PBMCs. The CDR3 nucleotides read TGTGCCAGCAGTTCTGGACTAGCGGCCTACAATGAGCAGTTCTTC. This translates into CASSSGLAAYNEQFF.